The clone carrying this T cell receptor (beta chain) was detected ten times or more. No antigen is known for it. Unique molecular identifiers were incorporated into the prepared TCRbeta library. Each CDR3 protein is one row after TCRdb ran MiXCR on the PCR reads. The table has hundreds of thousands of distinct CDR3 sequences, roughly a tenth seen once. These data belong to a study of T-cell reconstitution after alpha-beta-depleted transplantation in children. Whole-study results and caveats: Newly produced T cells mostly accounted for T-cell counts and diversity one year post-transplant. It was surviving recipient T cells and thymic progenitors that gave some patients high TCRbeta diversity at day 60. About two months after transplant, alpha-beta T cells reportedly came from several hundred expanded graft clones.

The CDR3 contains 13 residues. With 3 bases removed from V and 4 bases from J, the gap between germline ends came to 10 bases. Looked up from germline, CDR1 is ENHRY and CDR2 is SYGVKD. The chain links TRBV10-3 to TRBJ2-7; D gene unclear. Sample: PBMCs, taken before TCRalphabeta/CD19-depleted stem cell transplant. This TCR was recovered from a child aged 2-15 years with inherited bone marrow failure, due to receive a stem cell transplant. The CDR3 region is CAISDGQLYEQYF. CDR3 DNA sequence: TGTGCCATCAGTGACGGGCAGCTGTACGAGCAGTACTTC.